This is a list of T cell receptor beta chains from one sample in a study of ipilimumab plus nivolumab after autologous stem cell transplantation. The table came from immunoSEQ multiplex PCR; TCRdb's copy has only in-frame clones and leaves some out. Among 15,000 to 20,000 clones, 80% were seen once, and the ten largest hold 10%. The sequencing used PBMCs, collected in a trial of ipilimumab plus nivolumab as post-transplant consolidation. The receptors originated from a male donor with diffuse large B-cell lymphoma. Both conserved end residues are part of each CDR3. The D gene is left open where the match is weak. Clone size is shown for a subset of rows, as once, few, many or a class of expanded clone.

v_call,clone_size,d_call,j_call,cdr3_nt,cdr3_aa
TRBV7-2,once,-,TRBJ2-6,TGTGCCAGCAGCTTAGCTCCACCCTCCGGGGCTGGGGCCAACGTCCTGACTTTC,CASSLAPPSGAGANVLTF
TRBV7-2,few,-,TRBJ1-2,TGTGCCAGCAGCTTAGGTACGGTTCCCTATGGCTACACCTTC,CASSLGTVPYGYTF
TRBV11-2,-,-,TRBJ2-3,TGTGCCAGCAGCTCAGGAACTAGTCCAGATACGCAGTATTTT,CASSSGTSPDTQYF
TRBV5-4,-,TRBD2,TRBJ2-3,TGTGCCAGCAGCTCAGGACTAGCGGGGAGCACAGATACGCAGTATTTT,CASSSGLAGSTDTQYF
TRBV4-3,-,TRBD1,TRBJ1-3,TGCGCCAGCAGCCAAGGCACAGGGGCCGCTGGAAACACCATATATTTT,CASSQGTGAAGNTIYF
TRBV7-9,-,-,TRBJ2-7,TGTGCCAGCAGCGCCGTGGACCCGTGGCAGTACTTC,CASSAVDPWQYF
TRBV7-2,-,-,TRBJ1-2,TGTGCCAGCAGCTTAGGGGTCAACTACTATGGCTACACCTTC,CASSLGVNYYGYTF
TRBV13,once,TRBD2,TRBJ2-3,TGTGCCAGCAGCGTAGGACTAGGGGATACGCAGTATTTT,CASSVGLGDTQYF
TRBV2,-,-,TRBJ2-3,TGTGCCAGCCGACCTGGGGGGGCCCAGTCCAATACGCAGTATTTT,CASRPGGAQSNTQYF
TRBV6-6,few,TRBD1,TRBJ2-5,TGTGCCAGCACCCATACTGACCACAGGGGTGAGACCCAGTACTTC,CASTHTDHRGETQYF
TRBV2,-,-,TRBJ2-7,TGTGCCAGCAGTGAAGGACTTACCTCCGACGAGCAGTACTTC,CASSEGLTSDEQYF
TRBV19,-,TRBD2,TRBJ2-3,TGTGCCACTACGCGGGCGGGGGGCAGTACAGATACGCAGTATTTT,CATTRAGGSTDTQYF
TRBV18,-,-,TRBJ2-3,TGTGCCAGCTCCCGCCTCGGGGGTCCCAGCACAGATACGCAGTATTTT,CASSRLGGPSTDTQYF
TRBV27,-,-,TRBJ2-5,TGTGCCAGCAGTTTAGGGGCAGGGCTGCCCCAGTACTTC,CASSLGAGLPQYF
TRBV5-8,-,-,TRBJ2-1,TGTGCCAGCAGCTCCCGCGTACAGGCAAGTTTACACAATGAGCAGTTCTTC,CASSSRVQASLHNEQFF
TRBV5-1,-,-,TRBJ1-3,TGCGCCAGCAGCTTGGAGCCTCCCCGGATGACCTCTGGAAACACCATATATTTT,CASSLEPPRMTSGNTIYF
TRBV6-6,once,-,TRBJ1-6,TGTGCCAGCAGGGACAGAACCTATAATTCACCCCTCCACTTT,CASRDRTYNSPLHF
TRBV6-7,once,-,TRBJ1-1,TGTGCCAGCAGCCCCGGGGACGGGACGGGGACTGAAGCTTTCTTT,CASSPGDGTGTEAFF
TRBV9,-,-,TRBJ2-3,TGTGCCAGCAGCGTAGGAGGCACAGATACGCAGTATTTT,CASSVGGTDTQYF
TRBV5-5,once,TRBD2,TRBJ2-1,TGTGCCAGCAGCTTGGGCACTAGCGGGGGGGCTAGCTCCTACAATGAGCAGTTCTTC,CASSLGTSGGASSYNEQFF
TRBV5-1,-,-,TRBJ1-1,TGCGCCAGCAGCTTATCGACATTGGGCCTAGGCCTTAATGAAGCTTTCTTT,CASSLSTLGLGLNEAFF
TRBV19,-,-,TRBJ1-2,TGTGCCAGTAGTGTTACTGTTAACTATGGCTACACCTTC,CASSVTVNYGYTF
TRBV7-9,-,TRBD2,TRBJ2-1,TGTGCCAGCAGCCACCCAGCGGGGGGCCTAAACAATGAGCAGTTCTTC,CASSHPAGGLNNEQFF
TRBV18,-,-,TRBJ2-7,TGTGCCAGCTCACCAGGTATCTACGAGCAGTACTTC,CASSPGIYEQYF
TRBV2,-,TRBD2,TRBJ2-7,TGTGCCAGCAGTGACTTGCTTTTGACTAGCGGGGTTTACGAGCAGTACTTC,CASSDLLLTSGVYEQYF
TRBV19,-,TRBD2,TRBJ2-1,TGTGCCAGCCTCTCTAGCGGGGGAGGGTACAATGAGCAGTTCTTC,CASLSSGGGYNEQFF
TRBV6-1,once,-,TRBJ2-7,TGTGCCAGCAGCACCACCTACGAGCAGTACTTC,CASSTTYEQYF
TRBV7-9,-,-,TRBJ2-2,TGTGCCAGCAGCTGGACGGGAAGTTCCGGGGAGCTGTTTTTT,CASSWTGSSGELFF
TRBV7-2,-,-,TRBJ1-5,TGTGCCAGCAGCTTAAGCAATCAGCCCCAGCATTTT,CASSLSNQPQHF
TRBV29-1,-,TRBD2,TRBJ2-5,TGCAGCGTTGAACAGGTCGGGGGGTCATTAGAGACCCAGTACTTC,CSVEQVGGSLETQYF
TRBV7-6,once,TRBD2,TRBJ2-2,TGTGCCAGCAGCTTAGAGGGACTAGCGGGGGGAATAACTAACACCGGGGAGCTGTTTTTT,CASSLEGLAGGITNTGELFF
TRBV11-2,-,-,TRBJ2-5,TGTGCCAGCAACAGCTTAACGGGCGGGGGCCATCAAGAGACCCAGTACTTC,CASNSLTGGGHQETQYF
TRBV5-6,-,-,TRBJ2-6,TGTGCCAGCAGTTTTCCCCATCGGATCTCTGGGGCCAACGTCCTGACTTTC,CASSFPHRISGANVLTF
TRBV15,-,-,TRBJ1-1,TGTGCCACCAGCAGGAGGAGGGGTCAAGCTGAAGCTTTCTTT,CATSRRRGQAEAFF
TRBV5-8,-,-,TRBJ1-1,TGTGCCAGCAGTAGAAGGGTGAAGAACACTGAAGCTTTCTTT,CASSRRVKNTEAFF
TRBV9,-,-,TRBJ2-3,TGTGCCAGCAGCGCCCGGCTGGGGGATCAGGGGGATACGCAGTATTTT,CASSARLGDQGDTQYF
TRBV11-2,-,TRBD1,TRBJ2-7,TGTGCCAGCAGTCCGACAGGGGGCGGGGACGAGCAGTACTTC,CASSPTGGGDEQYF
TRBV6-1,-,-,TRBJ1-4,TGTGCCAGCAGTACAACTAATGAAAAACTGTTTTTT,CASSTTNEKLFF
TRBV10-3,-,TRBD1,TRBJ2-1,TGTGCCATCAGTGGAGCAGGGGGAGACTACAATGAGCAGTTCTTC,CAISGAGGDYNEQFF
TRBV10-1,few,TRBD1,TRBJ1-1,TGCGCCAGCGGCGGGGACAGGGACTCTGGAAACACTGAAGCTTTCTTT,CASGGDRDSGNTEAFF
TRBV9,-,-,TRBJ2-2,TGTGCCAGCAACGAGGGCCCCGGGGAGCTGTTTTTT,CASNEGPGELFF
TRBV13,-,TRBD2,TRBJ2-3,TGTGCCAGCAGCCTGGCCCTAGCGGGGAGCACAGATACGCAGTATTTT,CASSLALAGSTDTQYF
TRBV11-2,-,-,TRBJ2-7,TGTGCCAGCTGTGGGGGGAACTACGAGCAGTACTTC,CASCGGNYEQYF
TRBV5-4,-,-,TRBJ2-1,TGTGCCAGCAGCTTGGAGGGCTGGGGGCGAGATAATGAGCAGTTCTTC,CASSLEGWGRDNEQFF
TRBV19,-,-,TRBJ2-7,TGTGCCAGTAGCCAGGGGTACGAGCAGTACTTC,CASSQGYEQYF
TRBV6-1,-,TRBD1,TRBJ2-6,TGTGCCAGCAGTGAGCGGACAGGGAACTCTGGGGCCAACGTCCTGACTTTC,CASSERTGNSGANVLTF
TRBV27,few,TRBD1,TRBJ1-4,TGTGCCAGCAGTGCCGACAGGGGGCCGGGTGAAAAACTGTTTTTT,CASSADRGPGEKLFF
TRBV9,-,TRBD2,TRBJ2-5,TGTGCCAGCAGCGTAGGGTCTAGCGGGGGGGCCACGACCCAGTACTTC,CASSVGSSGGATTQYF
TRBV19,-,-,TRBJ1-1,TGTGCCAGTAGTATATATACCGGGGAAGCTTTCTTT,CASSIYTGEAFF
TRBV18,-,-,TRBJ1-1,TGTGCCAGCTCACCAGACAAATTGAACACTGAAGCTTTCTTT,CASSPDKLNTEAFF
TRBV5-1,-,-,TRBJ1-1,TGCGCCAGCAGCGCCCTGGGACCCGGGGACACTGAAGCTTTCTTT,CASSALGPGDTEAFF